The 4 T cell receptor beta chains below come from one sample, sequenced in a study of T cell clonotyping in hematopoietic cell transplantation (dated by TCRdb to about 2021). The library was produced with the immunoSEQ multiplex PCR assay. The clones in this table, taken by TCRdb from immuneACCESS, are in-frame only. Not every clone is retained; where verified, under half of the shortfall comes from an unresolved V gene, and the cause of the rest is unknown. This sample is represented by tens of thousands of clones; 80% to 90% of them were singletons. The ten largest account for just under 6% of the sample. What the time point label conveys for this sample: recipient sample about 28 days before transplant, after cytoreduction. Specimen: peripheral blood mononuclear cells, collected before stem cell transplant. These receptors originate from a man aged 55 to 70 with biphenotypic leukemia. Some clones in this sample may be carry-over from other donors' samples.

V and J are TRBV7-9 and TRBJ2-3; tentatively, D is TRBD2 (5 bases). The CDR3 is made up of 14 amino acids. Trimming pared 2 bases from V and 2 bases from J, leaving 8 bases between. Germline V gene data show CDR1 as SEHNR and CDR2 as FQNEAQ (reference sequence). CDR3 nucleotide sequence: TGTGCCAGCAGCTTAAGTAGCGCCACAGATACGCAGTATTTT. Translating it yields CASSLSSATDTQYF.

This clone showed up just once. The chain combines TRBV5-8 with TRBJ1-2; D ambiguous. V lost 4 bases and J 9 bases, leaving 13 bases between the germline ends. Germline values: CDR1 SGHTS, CDR2 YDEGEE. CDR3 length: 12 amino acids. The CDR3 loop is CASSPGLSRYTF. The CDR3 bases are TGTGCCAGCAGCCCCGGGCTATCTCGCTACACCTTC.

The J gene is TRBJ2-7, the V gene TRBV5-1, with D perhaps TRBD2 (6 bases). The V end was cut by 4 bases, the J end by 2 bases, with 10 bases between. Germline values: CDR1 SGHRS, CDR2 YFSETQ. CDR3 length equals 13 residues. This CDR3 reads CASSSGLPYEQYF. The CDR3 region has the DNA TGCGCCAGCAGCAGCGGGCTTCCCTACGAGCAGTACTTC.

This rearrangement joins TRBV28 to TRBJ2-1; 8 bases match TRBD2. The CDR3 totals 15 residues. V shed 8 bases, J shed 6 bases, and the junction held 12 bases outside the gene matches. Germline CDR1 MDHEN, CDR2 SYDVKM. The CDR3 coding sequence is TGTGCCAGCTGGGGTGGCGGGAGGTACGTCAATGAGCAGTTCTTC. It codes for CASWGGGRYVNEQFF.